The subject of this entry is one T cell receptor (beta chain). No antigen is known for it. This record belongs to a study of vaccination and CD4 T cells after COVID-19. Treatment here: roughly ten-day PBMC culture with coronavirus spike peptide pools or control peptides (ViraFEST assay). Cultured CD4+ T-cell DNA underwent Oncomine TCR Beta short-read sequencing. TCRdb independently ran MiXCR on the PCR reads; one entry per CDR3 protein. The table includes over 8,500 distinct CDR3 sequences, roughly 65% detected once. The clonotype originates from a human donor who had recovered from COVID-19. This sample comprised CD4+ T cells from blood, cultured in vitro, obtained before SARS-CoV-2 vaccination.

As DNA, the CDR3 is TGCAGTGCTAGGGAGACAGGGGGCATCCACGAGCAGTACTTC. Its translation is CSARETGGIHEQYF. The chain couples TRBV20-1 to TRBJ2-7; the match to TRBD1 covers 10 bases. This CDR3 comprises 14 residues. J was trimmed by 5 bases and V by 3 bases; bases with no gene match: 7. CDR1 and CDR2 from the germline V gene are DFQATT and SNEGSKA (reference sequence).